This TCR beta chain comes out of a study of metastatic and nonmetastatic thyroid tumors. Each patient went into thyroid surgery without having received any treatment. As originally analysed: Construction of a distant-metastasis classifier for papillary thyroid cancer relied on CDR3 differences across clinicopathological groups. TCRdb re-clonotyped the PCR reads via MiXCR. Here the V and J calls rest on TCRdb's processing, not on the authors' analysis. Among 15,000 to 20,000 clones listed, 34% were seen once. Study-level results: Benign nodules were reported to have significantly lower TCR beta diversity than malignant thyroid tumors, in blood and tumor.

On this clone: Its target is not known.

In germline, CDR1 is SGHTA, CDR2 FQGNSA. The length of the CDR3 is 13 residues. V was trimmed by 1 base and J by 10 bases, leaving 13 bases between them. The chain employs TRBV7-2 and TRBJ1-2; D not certain. What was sequenced was tumor tissue. This clonotype was obtained from a female donor with papillary thyroid cancer or a benign thyroid nodule (not recorded which). Some clones in this sample may be carry-over from other donors' samples. The CDR3 region is CASSLVRGGLYTF. The CDR3 DNA reads as TGTGCCAGCAGCTTAGTGCGTGGCGGGCTCTACACCTTC.